The 9 T cell receptor beta chains reported below all come from one sample, sequenced in a study of identifying expanded T cells in peripheral blood (dated by TCRdb to between 2017 and 2020). Libraries were prepared through the immunoSEQ multiplex PCR assay. The clones in this table, taken by TCRdb from immuneACCESS, are in-frame only. Not every clone is retained; where verified, under half of the shortfall comes from an unresolved V gene, and the cause of the rest is unknown. In all, the sample holds about 91,000 clones, and approximately 89% of those were seen once. Together, the top ten hold around 3.6% of the sample. Sequencing was carried out using blood. Receptors were obtained from a person between 18 and 75 years old in good health.

The CDR3: CASSLPRSYEQYF. DNA of the CDR3: TGTGCCAGCAGCCTACCAAGGTCCTACGAGCAGTACTTC. The chain combines TRBV5-4 with TRBJ2-7; D call uncertain. The CDR3 has 13 residues. V shed 4 bases and J shed 1 base, with 9 bases lying between them. From germline, CDR1 is SGHNT and CDR2 YYREEE (reference sequence).

The chain recombines TRBV28 with TRBJ1-4; the D is unclear. The CDR3 has 16 amino acids. In germline, CDR1 is MDHEN, CDR2 SYDVKM. V was cut by 6 bases and J by 3 bases, with 17 bases left in between. The CDR3 loop is CASSYSVGRPNEKLFF. The CDR3 DNA is TGTGCCAGCAGCTATTCTGTTGGGCGCCCTAATGAAAAACTGTTTTTT.

This clone turned up a few times. The chain uses TRBV5-1 and TRBJ1-6; D uncertain. Deletions cut 3 bases from V and 7 bases from J, with 8 bases between. The CDR3 runs 13 residues. Germline-derived CDR1 and CDR2 are SGHRS and YFSETQ. The CDR3 sequence is CASSSQSNSPLHF. Written as DNA, the CDR3 is TGCGCCAGCAGCTCCCAGAGCAATTCACCCCTCCACTTT.

This sequence joins TRBV7-9 and TRBJ2-7; TRBD1 agrees at 7 bases. V gave up 7 bases and J gave up 4 bases; unmatched junction bases: 10. The CDR3 spans 14 residues. Germline lookup yields CDR1 SEHNR and CDR2 FQNEAQ (reference sequence). CDR3 sequence (DNA): TGTGCCAGCACCGGCCGGGACAGCAAATACGAGCAGTACTTC. Encoded protein: CASTGRDSKYEQYF.

The V gene is TRBV6-4, the J gene TRBJ2-1, with 8 bases aligning to TRBD2. The CDR3 runs to 13 residues. The germline gives CDR1 MRHNA, CDR2 SNTAGT. The V gene end was trimmed by 4 bases and the J gene end by 5 bases; junction bases not matched to a gene: 1. This CDR3 is CASSAGGHNEQFF. The CDR3 DNA follows: TGTGCCAGCAGTGCGGGGGGGCACAATGAGCAGTTCTTC.

The rearrangement links TRBV30 to TRBJ1-5; D call uncertain. V was trimmed by 3 bases and J by 1 base, leaving 7 bases between them. Germline V gives CDR1 GTSNPN, CDR2 SVGIG (reference sequence). There are 13 residues in the CDR3. As DNA, the CDR3 is TGTGCCTGGAGGGGGAACAGCAATCAGCCCCAGCATTTT. It yields the protein CAWRGNSNQPQHF.

The CDR3, as DNA: TGTGCCAGCACCAAGGGTGGGGGAAGTGAAAAACTGTTTTTT. Protein: CASTKGGGSEKLFF. The chain recombines TRBV6-1 with TRBJ1-4; possibly TRBD1 for D (5 bases). V lost 7 bases to trimming and J lost 7 bases, with 16 bases between them. This CDR3 comprises 14 residues. The germline CDR1 and CDR2 sequences are MNHNS and SASEGT.

V usage is TRBV30 and J usage is TRBJ2-5; 7 bases are shared with TRBD2. This CDR3 region has 13 residues. CDR1 GTSNPN and CDR2 SVGIG come from the germline V gene (reference sequence). V gave up 2 bases and J gave up 5 bases; unmatched junction bases: 5. CDR3 sequence reads: CAWSPGRVETQYF. For the CDR3, the DNA is TGTGCCTGGAGTCCGGGGAGGGTCGAGACCCAGTACTTC.

This sequence joins TRBV5-6 and TRBJ2-5, with D perhaps TRBD1 (7 bases). The CDR3 length is 14 residues. Germline V CDR1 and CDR2: SGHDT, YYEEEE. Trimming removed 2 bases at V and 2 bases at J, with 10 bases between. The CDR3 is CASSFSGGQETQYF. CDR3 DNA: TGTGCCAGCAGCTTCTCAGGGGGGCAAGAGACCCAGTACTTC.